Sequencing of this T cell receptor (beta chain) was carried out in a study of cytomegalovirus exposure and HLA in healthy donors. Looked up from germline, CDR1 is SGHRS and CDR2 is YFSETQ. There are 13 residues in the CDR3. V was clipped by 4 bases and J by 0 bases, with 6 bases between them. The donors gave bone marrow, and they were healthy. The PCR made use of 60 Vbeta and 13 Jbeta primers. Produced via immunoSEQ multiplex PCR; TCRdb's table is partial and in-frame only. The data show under 200,000 clones, 65% to 85% seen once. The V call is TRBV5-1, the J call TRBJ2-3; D is uncertain. Sample: PBMCs. The sequence came from a male donor in good health and CMV-seropositive. The CDR3 sequence: CASSTPSTDTQYF. DNA of the CDR3: TGCGCCAGCAGCACTCCTAGCACAGATACGCAGTATTTT. The variable domain in full, with the rest retrieved from reference TRBV5-1 and TRBJ2-3, is KAGVTQTPRYLIKTRGQQVTLSCSPISGHRSVSWYQQTPGQGLQFLFEYFSETQRNKGNFPGRFSGRQFSNSRSEMNVSTLELGDSALYLCASSTPSTDTQYFGPGTRLTVL.